Sequencing of this TCR beta chain was carried out in a study of technical replicates of blood from several donors. Germline loops: CDR1 MDHEN, CDR2 SYDVKM. The J segment lost 5 bases and the V segment lost 1 base, leaving 7 bases of the junction unmatched. The CDR3 length is 15 residues. Measured with immunoSEQ multiplex PCR; TCRdb has only the in-frame clones, and not every one. There are about 81,000 clones in the sample; roughly four fifths occur only once, and roughly 3.9% lies in the top ten. The sequence was collected from a human donor in good health. Some clones in this sample may be carry-over from other donors' samples. The genes are TRBV28 and TRBJ2-5, with 7 bases aligning to TRBD2. Sequencing used PBMCs. CDR3: CASSLFQEGGETQYF. The CDR3 coding sequence is TGTGCCAGCAGTTTATTCCAGGAGGGAGGGGAGACCCAGTACTTC.